This T cell receptor (beta chain) emerged from a study of shared clonotypes between healthy human individuals. General study findings and limits: Some clonotypes were shared by all four sorted-subset donors, while others were not shared. The non-shared ones had lower generation probabilities than the shared ones. Generally, naive subsets (rather than memory subsets) showed larger estimated richness.

Each donor was a Caucasian adult residing in Nashville, Tennessee. There are 14 residues in the CDR3. Germline values: CDR1 SGHNT, CDR2 YYREEE (reference sequence). V was cut by 3 bases and J by 13 bases, with 22 bases left in between. About this clone: The antigen is undetermined.

The material for each subset, its genomic DNA, was split evenly across several immunoSEQ plates. The assay was immunoSEQ multiplex PCR, and TCRdb's table has in-frame clones only and misses some. Among about 230,000 clones listed, 60% to 70% were seen once. This TCR came from a man aged 30 to 39 in good health. Sequenced sample: memory CD4+ T cells sorted from blood. As to subset: CD45RA-negative fraction. The rearrangement uses TRBV5-4 and TRBJ1-2; a possible D gene is TRBD1 (5 bases). The CDR3 here is CASSSATRATATTF. In nucleotides, the CDR3 is TGTGCCAGCAGCTCGGCCACCAGGGCAACGGCTACCACCTTC.